A single sample gave rise to the 8 T cell receptor beta chains below, sequenced in a study of blood T cell repertoires in COVID-19. Measured with immunoSEQ multiplex PCR; TCRdb has only the in-frame clones, and not every one. The profile shows roughly 13,000 clones, less than 85% of them singletons. The sequencing input was peripheral blood. Receptors were obtained from a man aged 35-49 years with active or convalescent COVID-19.

The gene calls are TRBV5-4 and TRBJ2-7; tentatively, D is TRBD2 (7 bases). Germline loops: CDR1 SGHNT, CDR2 YYREEE (reference sequence). The CDR3 loop spans 15 amino acids. The CDR3 is CSMGKGGATSYEQYF. CDR3 DNA: TGTTCCATGGGAAAAGGGGGGGCTACCTCCTACGAGCAGTACTTC.

V usage is TRBV7-9 and J usage is TRBJ1-2, with D possibly TRBD1 on 5 matching bases. The germline V and J ends were trimmed by 3 bases and 2 bases, with 7 bases remaining between them. The CDR3 is 13 amino acids. Per the germline V gene, CDR1 is SEHNR and CDR2 is FQNEAQ (reference sequence). CDR3 nucleotide sequence: TGTGCCAGCAGCTTCGGGGGGAACTATGGCTACACCTTC. Residues: CASSFGGNYGYTF.

The V call is TRBV7-6, the J call TRBJ2-5; perhaps TRBD2 as D (6 bases). CDR3 length equals 16 residues. The germline V and J ends were trimmed by 2 bases and 5 bases, with 18 bases remaining between them. Germline values: CDR1 SGHVS, CDR2 FNYEAQ. The CDR3 sequence: CASSLWGIAAEETQYF. Written as DNA, the CDR3 is TGTGCCAGCAGCTTATGGGGGATAGCGGCCGAGGAGACCCAGTACTTC.

The J gene is TRBJ2-2, the V gene TRBV28; tentative D call: TRBD1 (5 bases). The germline gives CDR1 MDHEN, CDR2 SYDVKM. This CDR3 has 12 residues. V lost 7 bases, J lost 5 bases, and 8 bases lay in between. The CDR3 coding sequence is TGTGCCAGCACCGCAGGGACCGGGGAGCTGTTTTTT. Protein sequence: CASTAGTGELFF.

This rearrangement joins TRBV6-5 to TRBJ1-5, with TRBD1 matching over 7 bases. The germline CDR1 and CDR2 sequences are MNHEY and SVGAGI. The CDR3 runs 14 residues. The V segment lost 6 bases and the J segment 2 bases; nucleotides outside the gene matches: 4. This CDR3 is CASRNRGRNQPQHF. CDR3 nucleotides: TGTGCCAGCAGAAACAGGGGACGCAATCAGCCCCAGCATTTT.

This chain joins TRBV6-5 and TRBJ2-3; no definite D call. This CDR3 has 14 residues. Trimming removed 5 bases from V and 2 bases from J, with 11 bases in between. Germline assignment: CDR1 MNHEY and CDR2 SVGAGI. DNA of the CDR3: TGTGCCAGCAGTAACAGCTTTCCCACAGATACGCAGTATTTT. It is translated as CASSNSFPTDTQYF.

V and J are TRBV28 and TRBJ1-6; TRBD1 might be the D (5 bases). CDR1 MDHEN and CDR2 SYDVKM come from the germline V gene. The CDR3 spans 17 residues. With 1 base removed from V and 7 bases from J, the gap between germline ends came to 17 bases. The chain's CDR3 is CASSLYPPGHLNSPLHF. Here the CDR3 DNA reads TGTGCCAGCAGTTTATACCCCCCAGGGCATTTAAATTCACCCCTCCACTTT.

In this sample, this clone turned up once. The chain carries TRBV6-6 and TRBJ1-5; perhaps TRBD1 as D (6 bases). CDR1 MNHNY and CDR2 SVGAGI come from the germline V gene (reference sequence). Trimming cost V 4 bases and J 3 bases, with 10 bases left between them. The length of the CDR3 is 14 residues. For the CDR3, the DNA is TGTGCCAGCAGTTCGACAGGCTACAATCAGCCCCAGCATTTT. This codes for CASSSTGYNQPQHF.